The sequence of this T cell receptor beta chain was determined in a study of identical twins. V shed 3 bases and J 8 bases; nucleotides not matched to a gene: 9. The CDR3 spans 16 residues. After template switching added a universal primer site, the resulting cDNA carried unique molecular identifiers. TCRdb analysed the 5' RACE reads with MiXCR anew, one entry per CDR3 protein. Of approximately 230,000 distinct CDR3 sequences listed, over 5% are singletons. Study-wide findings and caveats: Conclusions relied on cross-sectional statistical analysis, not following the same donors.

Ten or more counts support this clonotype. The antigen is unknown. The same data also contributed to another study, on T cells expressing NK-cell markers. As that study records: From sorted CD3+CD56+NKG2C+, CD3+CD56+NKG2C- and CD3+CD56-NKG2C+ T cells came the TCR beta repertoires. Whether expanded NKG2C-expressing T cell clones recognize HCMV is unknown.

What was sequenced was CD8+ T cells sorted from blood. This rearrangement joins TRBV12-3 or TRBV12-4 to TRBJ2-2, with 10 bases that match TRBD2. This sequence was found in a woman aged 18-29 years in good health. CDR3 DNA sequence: TGTGCCAGCAGTTTGGCCCTAGCGGGAGTCTCTGGGGAGCTGTTTTTT. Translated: CASSLALAGVSGELFF.